Below, 24 T cell receptor beta chains from the same sample are listed, as sequenced in a study of CD4+ T cells in melanoma. Libraries were prepared by immunoSEQ multiplex PCR; TCRdb keeps only in-frame clonotypes and omits some of them. The sample holds some 120,000 clones, 92% seen once. The source material was peripheral blood. The receptors stem from a human donor with melanoma.

V is TRBV2 and J is TRBJ1-3; D is undetermined. The germline gives CDR1 SNHLY, CDR2 FYNNEI. The CDR3 spans 13 residues. Trimming pared 4 bases from V and 0 bases from J, leaving 4 bases between. CDR3 sequence reads: CASSARSGNTIYF. CDR3 DNA sequence: TGTGCCAGCAGTGCACGCTCTGGAAACACCATATATTTT.

This clone was observed once. The chain has TRBV4-3 and TRBJ2-3; 9 bases are a match to TRBD1. CDR1 LGHNA and CDR2 YSLEER come from the germline V gene. Trimming removed 4 bases from V and 1 base from J; junction bases left unmatched: 9. The CDR3 is 17 amino acids. This chain's CDR3 is CASSRSRDRVGTDTQYF. Here the CDR3 DNA reads TGCGCCAGCAGCCGGAGCCGGGACAGGGTAGGCACAGATACGCAGTATTTT.

The gene calls are TRBV2 and TRBJ2-3; D not certain. This CDR3 is 12 amino acids long. Trimming took 10 bases from V and 4 from J, leaving 12 bases between them. Germline-derived CDR1 and CDR2 are SNHLY and FYNNEI. CDR3 sequence (DNA): TGTGCCAAGGGCCCGGGCCCAGATACGCAGTATTTT. Its protein is CAKGPGPDTQYF.

This chain links TRBV4-2 with TRBJ1-5; the match to TRBD1 covers 8 bases. The CDR3 sequence is 14 residues long. CDR1 LGHNA and CDR2 YNFKEQ come from the germline V gene. V shed 7 bases, J shed 9 bases, and the junction held 11 bases outside the gene matches. The CDR3 protein is CASTRDRGPGPQHF. The CDR3 DNA follows: TGTGCCAGCACACGAGACAGGGGACCAGGGCCCCAGCATTTT.

With respect to this clone: This sequence may be a read error, since a much larger clone differs from it by one base. Other DNA sequences in this sample translate to the same CDR3. The chain combines TRBV4-1 with TRBJ2-5; D may match TRBD1 or TRBD2 (5 bases each). The germline CDR1 and CDR2 sequences are MGHRA and YSYEKL. The CDR3 spans 15 residues. V shed 0 bases and J shed 4 bases, with 12 bases lying between them. In DNA form, the CDR3 reads TGCGCCAGCAGCCAAGATCGGGGTAGGGGAGAGACCCAGTACTTC. It is translated as CASSQDRGRGETQYF.

This clone was seen more than once but under ten times. The gene calls are TRBV9 and TRBJ1-6; TRBD1 might be the D (6 bases). The CDR3 extends over 15 amino acids. The germline V and J ends were trimmed by 4 bases and 8 bases, with 16 bases remaining between them. Germline CDR1 reads SGDLS; CDR2 reads YYNGEE. The CDR3 is CASSPRGSLDSPLHF. DNA of the CDR3: TGTGCCAGCAGCCCCAGGGGCAGCTTGGATTCACCCCTCCACTTT.

The chain joins TRBV4-2 to TRBJ2-4; the D call may be TRBD1 or TRBD2 (5 bases each). The CDR3 contains 13 residues. Trimming removed 6 bases at V and 6 bases at J, with 12 bases between. CDR1 LGHNA and CDR2 YNFKEQ come from the germline V gene. The CDR3 DNA reads as TGTGCCAGCAGGGGGCAGGGAGTAAACATTCAGTACTTC. The encoded protein is CASRGQGVNIQYF.

V usage is TRBV5-1 and J usage is TRBJ1-2; TRBD1 might be the D (6 bases). Germline V gene lookup returns CDR1 SGHRS and CDR2 YFSETQ. Trimming took off 3 bases at V and 4 bases at J, with 19 bases between the two ends. This CDR3 comprises 16 residues. CDR3 in amino acids: CASSSAPLGGTYGYTF. The CDR3, as DNA: TGCGCCAGCAGCTCCGCGCCTTTAGGGGGGACCTATGGCTACACCTTC.

The V gene is TRBV14, the J gene TRBJ1-1, with D hard to call. This CDR3 is built from 15 residues. Germline V gene lookup returns CDR1 SGHDN and CDR2 FVKESK. The V and J ends lost 4 bases and 4 bases respectively, with 16 bases between them. The CDR3 loop reads CASSLSPGWATEAFF. The DNA for the CDR3 is TGTGCCAGCAGCCTTTCCCCCGGGTGGGCCACTGAAGCTTTCTTT.

This clone was seen a handful of times. The J gene is TRBJ2-1, the V gene TRBV4-2; TRBD2 agrees at 8 bases. V was pared by 0 bases and J by 5 bases, with 9 bases of the junction left unmatched. Looked up from germline, CDR1 is LGHNA and CDR2 is YNFKEQ. The CDR3 is 17 residues long. This CDR3 reads CASSQDVSGELNNEQFF. As DNA, the CDR3 is TGTGCCAGCAGCCAAGATGTTAGCGGGGAATTAAACAATGAGCAGTTCTTC.

Only a few counts were recorded for this clone. The chain links TRBV4-3 to TRBJ1-2; D not certain. Germline V gene sequence: CDR1 LGHNA, CDR2 YSLEER. CDR3 length: 14 amino acids. V was trimmed by 0 bases and J by 4 bases, leaving 9 bases between them. The CDR3 nucleotides read TGCGCCAGCAGCCAAGATGCAAGGTTCTATGGCTACACCTTC. It yields the protein CASSQDARFYGYTF.

This clone appeared a single time. The chain employs TRBV5-4 and TRBJ1-2; TRBD1 aligns across 7 bases. The CDR3 is 13 amino acids. V dropped 2 bases and J dropped 8; count of bases not matched to a gene: 6. Germline V CDR1 and CDR2: SGHNT, YYREEE (reference sequence). As DNA, the CDR3 is TGTGCCAGCAGCTTTGAGAGGGGGCCAGGCTACACCTTC. Its protein is CASSFERGPGYTF.

This chain joins TRBV18 and TRBJ1-1; D is ambiguous. V was trimmed by 2 bases and J by 3 bases, leaving 22 bases between them. In germline, CDR1 is KGHSH, CDR2 LQKENI. This CDR3 has 18 amino acids. CDR3 nucleotide sequence: TGTGCCAGCTCACCATCATTAATATTAGGGCTTTCGTACACTGAAGCTTTCTTT. Amino acids: CASSPSLILGLSYTEAFF.

V gene TRBV10-3 combines with J gene TRBJ1-1; maybe TRBD1 (5 bases). The CDR3 spans 12 residues. Trimming took off 7 bases at V and 11 bases at J, with 17 bases between the two ends. Germline V gene sequence: CDR1 ENHRY, CDR2 SYGVKD. CDR3 region: CAITQEDSPAFF. In nucleotides, the CDR3 is TGTGCCATCACCCAGGAAGACAGCCCGGCTTTCTTT.

This chain links TRBV5-8 with TRBJ2-7, with D possibly being TRBD1 (6 bases). The length of the CDR3 is 15 residues. CDR1 is SGHTS and CDR2 is YDEGEE in the germline V gene. Trimming removed 0 bases from V and 2 bases from J, with 12 bases in between. The CDR3: CASSLGGRGPYEQYF. The CDR3 DNA reads TGTGCCAGCAGCTTGGGAGGCAGGGGCCCCTACGAGCAGTACTTC.

The chain links TRBV7-2 to TRBJ2-3; D is possibly TRBD2 (6 bases). The germline gives CDR1 SGHTA, CDR2 FQGNSA. The CDR3 consists of 15 residues. V lost 1 base to trimming and J lost 3 bases, with 11 bases between them. The CDR3 bases are TGTGCCAGCAGCTTAGTCGGGGGAGGAACAGATACGCAGTATTTT. As protein: CASSLVGGGTDTQYF. The full variable domain, in which reference TRBV7-2 and TRBJ2-3 provide the parts outside the CDR3, is GAGVSQSPSNKVTEKGKDVELRCDPISGHTALYWYRQSLGQGLEFLIYFQGNSAPDKSGLPSDRFSAERTGGSVSTLTIQRTQQEDSAVYLCASSLVGGGTDTQYFGPGTRLTVL.

The rearrangement uses TRBV11-3 and TRBJ1-1, with 7 bases aligning to TRBD1. The CDR3 loop spans 14 amino acids. Germline assignment: CDR1 SGHNT and CDR2 YENEEA. The V gene end was trimmed by 5 bases and the J gene end by 5 bases; junction bases not matched to a gene: 8. CDR3 DNA sequence: TGTGCCAGCAGCCAAGATAGACAGGGAACTGAAGCTTTCTTT. Its translation is CASSQDRQGTEAFF.

The rearrangement links TRBV19 to TRBJ2-1, with a possible D match to TRBD1 (6 bases). This CDR3 has 15 amino acids. From germline, CDR1 is LNHDA and CDR2 SQIVND (reference sequence). Trimming took off 1 base at V and 2 bases at J, with 9 bases between the two ends. In DNA, the CDR3 is TGTGCCAGTAGTATAGGAGGGGGTGCCTACAATGAGCAGTTCTTC. Its protein is CASSIGGGAYNEQFF. Supplemented by reference TRBV19 and TRBJ2-1, the full variable domain reads DGGITQSPKYLFRKEGQNVTLSCEQNLNHDAMYWYRQDPGQGLRLIYYSQIVNDFQKGDIAEGYSVSREKKESFPLTVTSAQKNPTAFYLCASSIGGGAYNEQFFGPGTRLTVL.

The rearrangement links TRBV7-3 to TRBJ2-3, with TRBD2 identical over 12 bases. The CDR3 length is 16 residues. V was clipped by 4 bases and J by 2 bases; unmatched bases: 4. Germline lookup yields CDR1 SGHTA and CDR2 FQGTGA. Here the CDR3 reads CASSSGLAGPTDTQYF. The CDR3 coding sequence is TGTGCCAGCAGCTCCGGACTAGCGGGACCCACAGATACGCAGTATTTT.

This chain links TRBV5-1 with TRBJ2-1; the match to TRBD2 covers 9 bases. The CDR3 sequence is 15 residues long. V lost 0 bases, J lost 7 bases, and 5 bases stayed unmatched. Germline CDR1 and CDR2: SGHRS and YFSETQ. The CDR3 is CASSLGLAGMNEQFF. CDR3 DNA: TGCGCCAGCAGCTTGGGGCTAGCGGGAATGAATGAGCAGTTCTTC.

V and J are TRBV2 and TRBJ2-7; 8 nucleotides align to TRBD2. This CDR3 has 16 residues. J was trimmed by 1 base and V by 3 bases; bases with no gene match: 8. Per germline, CDR1 SNHLY and CDR2 FYNNEI. This CDR3 is CASSEGGGFDSYEQYF. The CDR3 coding sequence is TGTGCCAGCAGTGAGGGCGGGGGGTTTGATTCCTACGAGCAGTACTTC.

This clone has more than one count but fewer than ten. This chain uses TRBV29-1 with TRBJ1-1; TRBD1 might be the D (6 bases). Trimming shortened V by 0 bases and J by 7 bases, and 12 bases separated the two germline ends. The CDR3 has 13 residues. In germline, CDR1 is SQVTM, CDR2 ANQGSEA. The CDR3 nucleotides read TGCAGCGTTGAAGAGAGGGGGGATTTTGAAGCTTTCTTT. Translation gives CSVEERGDFEAFF.

J is TRBJ2-3 and V is TRBV10-3, with TRBD1 matching over 7 bases. This CDR3 comprises 16 residues. After removal of 6 bases from V and 2 bases from J, the junction contained 11 bases not matched to a gene. Per germline, CDR1 ENHRY and CDR2 SYGVKD. CDR3 coding DNA: TGTGCCATCAGAGAAACCGGGACAGAGGTCACAGATACGCAGTATTTT. It translates to CAIRETGTEVTDTQYF.

The chain uses TRBV6-1 and TRBJ2-1; 7 bases are a match to TRBD1. Germline CDR1 and CDR2: MNHNS and SASEGT. The length of the CDR3 is 13 residues. J gave up 10 bases and V 4 bases, and 7 bases lay outside the gene matches. The chain's CDR3 is CASSASGGSEQFF. The CDR3 nucleotides read TGTGCCAGCAGTGCCTCAGGGGGATCGGAGCAGTTCTTC.